This TCR beta chain is from a study of STAT3 mutations in large granular lymphocyte leukemia (dated by TCRdb to about 2019). General notes on the study: Roughly half of the T-LGLL patients who were sequenced longitudinally carried canonical activating STAT3 mutations. On average, sequencing was done at about 4.2 time points per patient, with the number of samplings ranging from 2 to 8. Serial deep sequencing of TCRbeta CDR3 and STAT3 was performed in patients with T-cell large granular lymphocyte leukemia to reconstruct clonal hierarchy and dynamics. A couple of patients with natural killer LGL leukemia were also sequenced longitudinally as controls within the study. More than half of T-LGLL patients received one or more immunosuppressive therapy regimens, with hematologic response in 40% to 50% of those treated. From an initial cohort of 200 or so LGL patients, 15 to 20 representative T-LGLL cases were chosen for longitudinal sequencing of TCRbeta and STAT3.

TCRbeta libraries were sequenced on an Illumina MiSeq, and an average of about 41,000 productive templates per sample was obtained. TCRbeta CDR3 libraries were generated with the immunoSEQ assay using multiplex PCR amplification. As for how the authors treated the data: Repertoire diversity was calculated as previously defined, with values near 0 taken to indicate extremely monoclonal samples. Sourced from immuneACCESS, this table was stored by TCRdb with only in-frame sequences that have V and J called. A share of the clones is absent; for the studies checked, an unresolved V gene accounts for under half, and the remainder has no known explanation. V and J calls and clone size are copied from that table; D and trimming were computed from the DNA. The sample data list about 5,400 clones, and around 48% of these were observed just once. About 58% of the sample comes from the top ten. DNA was extracted from blood mononuclear cells, and the same DNA was used for both TCR and STAT3 sequencing.

V loses 0 bases of germline sequence and J loses 5 bases, and the interval between the two ends is 10 bases. Including cysteine and phenylalanine, the CDR3 has 14 amino acids. Just the 42-base CDR3 DNA is kept, in frame starting at base 1. CDR1 and CDR2, looked up from the germline V gene, are KGHSH and LQKENI. The study at large found these results: At least one immunodominant TCRbeta clonotype was identified in every T-LGLL patient, and multiple immunodominant subclonotypes were identified in about half of the T-LGLL patients. Persisting codominant clonotypes in some patients meant a small but highly pathogenic clone may have been missed. Because no samples were available when a clone first appeared, clonal expansion was inferred from samplings taken at other points. Dominant TCR clone burden was found to exceed STAT3 mutant burden in several patients, suggesting that STAT3 mutation arose secondarily within a pre-expanded clone. TCR clonotype switching after therapy was seen in about 30% of the 18 patients, with all newly emerging clones being STAT3 wild type. Variable intervals between samplings and differing treatment regimens complicated linking therapy response to changes in TCR clonal burden.

This clone has more than one count but fewer than ten. It lacks a known antigen. Per-base qualities were not stored, and no clone one base away is much larger. The chain is made from TRBV18 and TRBJ1-2; D gene: possibly TRBD1, on 5 matching bases. Sequenced sample: peripheral blood mononuclear cells. This clonotype was sampled from a woman in her 70s with T-cell large granular lymphocyte leukemia. Some clones in this sample may be carry-over from other donors' samples. The age is the age at diagnosis. Read as DNA, the sequence is TGTGCCAGCTCACCACCCGAGGGGCTTTATGGCTACACCTTC. It codes for CASSPPEGLYGYTF.